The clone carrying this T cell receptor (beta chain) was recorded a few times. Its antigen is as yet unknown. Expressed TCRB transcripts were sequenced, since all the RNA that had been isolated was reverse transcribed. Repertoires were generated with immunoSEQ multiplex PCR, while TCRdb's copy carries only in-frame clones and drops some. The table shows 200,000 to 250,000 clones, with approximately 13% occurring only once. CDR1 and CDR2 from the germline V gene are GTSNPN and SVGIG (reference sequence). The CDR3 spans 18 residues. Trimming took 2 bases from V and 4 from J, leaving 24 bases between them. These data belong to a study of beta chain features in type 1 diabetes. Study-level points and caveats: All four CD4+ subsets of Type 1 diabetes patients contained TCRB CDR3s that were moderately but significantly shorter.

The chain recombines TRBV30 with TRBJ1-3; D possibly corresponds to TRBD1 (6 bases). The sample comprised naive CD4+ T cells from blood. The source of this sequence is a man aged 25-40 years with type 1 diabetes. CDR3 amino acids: CAWSNSSTRTDFGNTIYF. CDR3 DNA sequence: TGTGCCTGGAGTAACAGCTCGACTCGGACAGATTTCGGAAACACCATATATTTT.